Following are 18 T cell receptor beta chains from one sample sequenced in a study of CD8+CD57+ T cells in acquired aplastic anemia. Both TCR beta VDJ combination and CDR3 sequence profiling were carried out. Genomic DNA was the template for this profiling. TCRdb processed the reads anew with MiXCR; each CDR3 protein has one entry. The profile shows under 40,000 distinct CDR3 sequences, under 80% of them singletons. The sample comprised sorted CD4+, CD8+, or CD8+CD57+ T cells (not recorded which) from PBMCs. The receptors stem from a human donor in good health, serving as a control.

Here the CDR3 DNA reads TGTGCCAGCAGTTCCGGGACAGCGAAAGAGACCCAGTACTTC. Its translation: CASSSGTAKETQYF. The chain has TRBV7-8 and TRBJ2-5; TRBD1 aligns across 7 bases. Looked up from germline, CDR1 is SGHVS and CDR2 is FQNEAQ. With V trimmed by 6 bases and J by 3 bases, 7 bases remained unmatched. The CDR3 totals 14 residues.

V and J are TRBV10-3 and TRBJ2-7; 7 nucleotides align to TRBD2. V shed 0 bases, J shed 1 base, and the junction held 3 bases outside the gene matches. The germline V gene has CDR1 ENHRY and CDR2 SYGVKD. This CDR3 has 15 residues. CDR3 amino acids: CAISESAGESYEQYF. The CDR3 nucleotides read TGTGCCATCAGTGAGTCGGCGGGGGAGTCCTACGAGCAGTACTTC.

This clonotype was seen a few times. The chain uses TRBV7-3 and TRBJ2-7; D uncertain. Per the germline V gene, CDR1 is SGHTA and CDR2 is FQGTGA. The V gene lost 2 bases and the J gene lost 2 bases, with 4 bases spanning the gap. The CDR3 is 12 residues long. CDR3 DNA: TGTGCCAGCAGCTTATCAACCTACGAGCAGTACTTC. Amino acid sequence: CASSLSTYEQYF.

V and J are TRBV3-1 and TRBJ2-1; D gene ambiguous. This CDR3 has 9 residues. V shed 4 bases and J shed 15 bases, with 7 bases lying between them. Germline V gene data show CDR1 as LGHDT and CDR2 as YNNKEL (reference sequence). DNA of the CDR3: TGTGCCAGCAGCCCTGTTCTGTTCTTC. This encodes CASSPVLFF.

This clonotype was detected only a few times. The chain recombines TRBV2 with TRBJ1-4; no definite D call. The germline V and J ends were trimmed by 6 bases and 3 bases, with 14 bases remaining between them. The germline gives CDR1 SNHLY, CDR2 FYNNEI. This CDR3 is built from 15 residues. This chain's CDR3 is CASSIGLAANEKLFF. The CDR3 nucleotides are TGTGCCAGCAGCATCGGCCTGGCAGCTAATGAAAAACTGTTTTTT.

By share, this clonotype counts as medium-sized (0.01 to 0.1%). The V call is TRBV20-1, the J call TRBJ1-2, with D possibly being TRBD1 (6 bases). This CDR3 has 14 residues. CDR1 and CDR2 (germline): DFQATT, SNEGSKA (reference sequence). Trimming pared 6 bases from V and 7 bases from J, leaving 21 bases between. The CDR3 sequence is CSATDRTVWAGYTF. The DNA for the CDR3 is TGCAGTGCAACAGACCGGACAGTCTGGGCTGGCTACACCTTC.

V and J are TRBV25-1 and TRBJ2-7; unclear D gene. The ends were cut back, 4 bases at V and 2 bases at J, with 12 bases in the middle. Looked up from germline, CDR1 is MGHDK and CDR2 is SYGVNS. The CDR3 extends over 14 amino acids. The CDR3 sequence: CASSAQQDPYEQYF. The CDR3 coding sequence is TGTGCCAGCAGTGCCCAGCAGGATCCCTACGAGCAGTACTTC.

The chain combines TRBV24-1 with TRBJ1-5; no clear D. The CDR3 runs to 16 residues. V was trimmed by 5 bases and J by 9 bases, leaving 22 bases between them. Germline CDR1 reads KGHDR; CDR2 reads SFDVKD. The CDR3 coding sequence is TGTGCCACCAGTGCCTACCCGGGTGGAGGGCGGGTGCCCCAGCATTTT. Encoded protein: CATSAYPGGGRVPQHF.

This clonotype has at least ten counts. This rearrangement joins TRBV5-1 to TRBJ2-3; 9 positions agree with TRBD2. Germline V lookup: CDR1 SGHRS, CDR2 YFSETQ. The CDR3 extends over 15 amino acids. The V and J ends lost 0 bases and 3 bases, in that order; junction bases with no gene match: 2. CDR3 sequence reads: CASSLVRGGTDTQYF. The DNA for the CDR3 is TGCGCCAGCAGCTTGGTGCGGGGGGGGACAGATACGCAGTATTTT. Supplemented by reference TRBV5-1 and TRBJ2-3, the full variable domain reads KAGVTQTPRYLIKTRGQQVTLSCSPISGHRSVSWYQQTPGQGLQFLFEYFSETQRNKGNFPGRFSGRQFSNSRSEMNVSTLELGDSALYLCASSLVRGGTDTQYFGPGTRLTVL.

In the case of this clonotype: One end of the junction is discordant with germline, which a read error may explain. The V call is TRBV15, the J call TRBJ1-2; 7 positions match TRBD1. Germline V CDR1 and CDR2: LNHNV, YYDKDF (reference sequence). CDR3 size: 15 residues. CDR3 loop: CATSTRQGPRDGYAF. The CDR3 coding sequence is TGTGCCACCAGCACTCGACAGGGACCGAGGGATGGCTACGCCTTC. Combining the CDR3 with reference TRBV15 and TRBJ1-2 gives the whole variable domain DAMVIQNPRYQVTQFGKPVTLSCSQTLNHNVMYWYQQKSSQAPKLLFHYYDKDFNNEADTPDNFQSRRPNTSFCFLDIRSPGLGDTAMYLCATSTRQGPRDGYAFGSGTRLTVV.

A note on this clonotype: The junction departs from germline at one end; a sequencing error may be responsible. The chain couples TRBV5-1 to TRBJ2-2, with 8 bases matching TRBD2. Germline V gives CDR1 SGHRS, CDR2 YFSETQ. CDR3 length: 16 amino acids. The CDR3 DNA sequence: TGCGCCAGCAGGTTGGCGGGGGGACCGAACACCGGGGAGCTGTTTTTT. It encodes CASRLAGGPNTGELFF.

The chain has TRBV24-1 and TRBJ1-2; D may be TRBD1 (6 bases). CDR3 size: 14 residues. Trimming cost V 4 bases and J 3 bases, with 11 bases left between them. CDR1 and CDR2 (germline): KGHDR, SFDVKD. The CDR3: CATSDSDSYYGYTF. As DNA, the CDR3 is TGTGCCACCAGTGACTCGGACAGCTACTATGGCTACACCTTC.

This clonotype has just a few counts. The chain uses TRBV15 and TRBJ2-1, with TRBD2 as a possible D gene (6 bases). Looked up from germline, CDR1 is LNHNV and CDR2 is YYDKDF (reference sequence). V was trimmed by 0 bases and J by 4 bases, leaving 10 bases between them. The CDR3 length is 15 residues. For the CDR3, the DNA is TGTGCCACCAGCAGAGACGGGAGCGGGTACAATGAGCAGTTCTTC. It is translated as CATSRDGSGYNEQFF.

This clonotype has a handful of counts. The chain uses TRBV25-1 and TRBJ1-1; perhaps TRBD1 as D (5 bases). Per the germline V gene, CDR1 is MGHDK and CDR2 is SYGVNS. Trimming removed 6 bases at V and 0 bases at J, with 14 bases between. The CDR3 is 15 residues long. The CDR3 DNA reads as TGTGCCAGCAGGAAGACGGGACTGATGAACACTGAAGCTTTCTTT. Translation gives CASRKTGLMNTEAFF.

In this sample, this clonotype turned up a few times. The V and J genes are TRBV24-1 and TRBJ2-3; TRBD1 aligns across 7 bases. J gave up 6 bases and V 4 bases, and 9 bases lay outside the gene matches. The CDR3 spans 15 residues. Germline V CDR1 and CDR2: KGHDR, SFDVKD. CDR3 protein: CATSDSTGPGDTQYF. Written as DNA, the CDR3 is TGTGCCACCAGTGACTCGACAGGGCCTGGGGATACGCAGTATTTT.

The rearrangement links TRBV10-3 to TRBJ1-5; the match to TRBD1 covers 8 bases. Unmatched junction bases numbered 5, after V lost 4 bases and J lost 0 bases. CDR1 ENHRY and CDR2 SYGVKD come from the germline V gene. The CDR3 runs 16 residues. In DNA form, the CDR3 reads TGTGCCATCAGTGGCACGGGACAGGATAGCAATCAGCCCCAGCATTTT. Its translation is CAISGTGQDSNQPQHF.

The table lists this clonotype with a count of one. Written as DNA, the CDR3 is TGTGCCAGCAGCGCCCGGGACAGGGTTATTTCACCCCTCCACTTT. Protein: CASSARDRVISPLHF. The chain is built from TRBV7-8 and TRBJ1-6; 9 bases map to TRBD1. The germline V gene encodes CDR1 SGHVS and CDR2 FQNEAQ. This CDR3 region has 15 residues. The trim removed 5 bases at V and 9 bases at J, leaving 8 bases unmatched.

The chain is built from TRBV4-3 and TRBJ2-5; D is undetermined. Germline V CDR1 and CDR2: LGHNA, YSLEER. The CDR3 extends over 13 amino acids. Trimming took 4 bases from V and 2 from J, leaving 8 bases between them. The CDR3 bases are TGCGCCAGCAGCCGCAGGTGGCAAGAGACCCAGTACTTC. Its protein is CASSRRWQETQYF.